A selection of T cell receptor beta chains follows, all from one sample in a study of STAT5B mutations in CD4+ large granular lymphocyte leukemia. Data came from immunoSEQ multiplex PCR; TCRdb stores just in-frame clones and leaves some out. Here the sample spans about 30,000 clones, 70% to 90% being singletons. Material: CD4+ T cells from blood buffy coats. Source of these receptors: a human donor in good health. Both conserved end residues are part of each CDR3. The D gene is left open where the match is weak. Not all rows give a size; the values are once, few, many and, for expanded clones, a class.

J gene: TRBJ2-7
V gene: TRBV15
D gene: .
clone size: .
CDR3 protein: CATSRDRGSSYEQYF
CDR3 DNA: TGTGCCACCAGCAGAGACCGAGGGAGCAGCTACGAGCAGTACTTC

J gene: TRBJ2-3
V gene: TRBV29-1
D gene: TRBD2
clone size: .
CDR3 protein: CSVSGLAGTDTQYF
CDR3 DNA: TGCAGCGTTTCGGGACTAGCGGGCACAGATACGCAGTATTTT

J gene: TRBJ2-1
V gene: TRBV27
D gene: TRBD2
clone size: .
CDR3 protein: CASSLVAGGPYNEQFF
CDR3 DNA: TGTGCCAGCAGTTTAGTAGCGGGAGGGCCCTACAATGAGCAGTTCTTC

J gene: TRBJ1-1
V gene: TRBV27
D gene: TRBD1
clone size: .
CDR3 protein: CASSWGGQGGTEAFF
CDR3 DNA: TGTGCCAGCAGTTGGGGAGGACAGGGGGGTACTGAAGCTTTCTTT

J gene: TRBJ1-1
V gene: TRBV7-8
D gene: TRBD1
clone size: .
CDR3 protein: CASSLGGTELTEAFF
CDR3 DNA: TGTGCCAGCAGCTTAGGAGGGACAGAGCTGACGGAAGCTTTCTTT

J gene: TRBJ2-3
V gene: TRBV29-1
D gene: .
clone size: .
CDR3 protein: CSTALLASTDTQYF
CDR3 DNA: TGCAGCACAGCCCTCCTAGCTAGCACAGATACGCAGTATTTT

J gene: TRBJ2-7
V gene: TRBV6-5
D gene: TRBD1
clone size: .
CDR3 protein: CASSQATGPAYEQYF
CDR3 DNA: TGTGCCAGCAGCCAAGCGACAGGGCCCGCCTACGAGCAGTACTTC

J gene: TRBJ1-2
V gene: TRBV18
D gene: .
clone size: .
CDR3 protein: CASSPGLQDGYTF
CDR3 DNA: TGTGCCAGCTCACCAGGTCTTCAGGATGGCTACACCTTC

J gene: TRBJ1-1
V gene: TRBV15
D gene: .
clone size: .
CDR3 protein: CATSKKGGDTEAFF
CDR3 DNA: TGTGCCACCAGCAAGAAGGGGGGGGACACTGAAGCTTTCTTT

J gene: TRBJ1-4
V gene: TRBV6-1
D gene: .
clone size: once
CDR3 protein: CASSRQATNEKLFF
CDR3 DNA: TGTGCCAGCAGCAGACAGGCGACTAATGAAAAACTGTTTTTT

J gene: TRBJ1-3
V gene: TRBV28
D gene: .
clone size: .
CDR3 protein: CASSPPGEYRNTIYF
CDR3 DNA: TGTGCCAGCAGCCCACCCGGGGAGTATAGAAACACCATATATTTT

J gene: TRBJ2-7
V gene: TRBV19
D gene: .
clone size: .
CDR3 protein: CASSIGLLDEQYF
CDR3 DNA: TGTGCCAGTAGTATCGGGCTACTCGACGAGCAGTACTTC

J gene: TRBJ2-5
V gene: TRBV4-1
D gene: .
clone size: .
CDR3 protein: CASSQDFSGTQETQYF
CDR3 DNA: TGCGCCAGCAGCCAAGATTTTTCGGGCACCCAAGAGACCCAGTACTTC

J gene: TRBJ2-1
V gene: TRBV6-5
D gene: .
clone size: .
CDR3 protein: CATTPGQAYNEQFF
CDR3 DNA: TGTGCCACCACACCGGGACAAGCATACAATGAGCAGTTCTTC

J gene: TRBJ1-5
V gene: TRBV7-8
D gene: .
clone size: once
CDR3 protein: CASSFDSGGGMGQPQHF
CDR3 DNA: TGTGCCAGCAGCTTCGACTCGGGGGGGGGCATGGGTCAGCCCCAGCATTTT

J gene: TRBJ2-1
V gene: TRBV7-9
D gene: TRBD2
clone size: once
CDR3 protein: CASSFGLRGSSYNEQFF
CDR3 DNA: TGTGCCAGCAGCTTCGGGTTGCGCGGGAGCTCCTACAATGAGCAGTTCTTC

J gene: TRBJ2-1
V gene: TRBV19
D gene: .
clone size: .
CDR3 protein: CASSIAGRGNNEQFF
CDR3 DNA: TGTGCCAGTAGTATAGCGGGAAGGGGGAACAATGAGCAGTTCTTC

J gene: TRBJ1-3
V gene: TRBV9
D gene: TRBD1
clone size: .
CDR3 protein: CASSPQGQGLSGNTIYF
CDR3 DNA: TGTGCCAGCAGCCCTCAAGGACAGGGCCTCTCTGGAAACACCATATATTTT

J gene: TRBJ2-1
V gene: TRBV29-1
D gene: .
clone size: .
CDR3 protein: CSIETGRSPEQFF
CDR3 DNA: TGCAGCATAGAGACAGGACGGTCGCCGGAGCAGTTCTTC

J gene: TRBJ2-7
V gene: TRBV19
D gene: TRBD1
clone size: .
CDR3 protein: CASTQNHRGTTYEQYF
CDR3 DNA: TGTGCCAGTACTCAAAATCACAGGGGAACAACCTACGAGCAGTACTTC

J gene: TRBJ1-1
V gene: TRBV29-1
D gene: .
clone size: once
CDR3 protein: CSVAPDYTEAFF
CDR3 DNA: TGCAGCGTTGCCCCAGACTACACTGAAGCTTTCTTT

J gene: TRBJ1-6
V gene: TRBV10-3
D gene: TRBD1
clone size: .
CDR3 protein: CAISDRDRVPSPLHF
CDR3 DNA: TGTGCCATCAGTGACCGCGACAGGGTTCCCTCACCCCTCCACTTT

J gene: TRBJ2-7
V gene: TRBV4-1
D gene: TRBD2
clone size: .
CDR3 protein: CASSQAASGTYEQYF
CDR3 DNA: TGCGCCAGCAGCCAAGCCGCTAGCGGAACCTACGAGCAGTACTTC

J gene: TRBJ2-2
V gene: TRBV2
D gene: TRBD2
clone size: .
CDR3 protein: CASSEEGGDTGELFF
CDR3 DNA: TGTGCCAGCAGTGAAGAGGGAGGGGACACCGGGGAGCTGTTTTTT

J gene: TRBJ2-7
V gene: TRBV7-9
D gene: .
clone size: .
CDR3 protein: CASSRPKGYEQYF
CDR3 DNA: TGTGCCAGCAGCCGTCCAAAGGGTTACGAGCAGTACTTC

J gene: TRBJ2-5
V gene: TRBV15
D gene: .
clone size: once
CDR3 protein: CATSRPGGQETQYF
CDR3 DNA: TGTGCCACCAGCAGACCAGGAGGACAAGAGACCCAGTACTTC

J gene: TRBJ2-5
V gene: TRBV7-2
D gene: TRBD1
clone size: .
CDR3 protein: CASSLAQGATQYF
CDR3 DNA: TGTGCCAGCAGCTTAGCGCAGGGGGCGACCCAGTACTTC

J gene: TRBJ1-1
V gene: TRBV19
D gene: TRBD1
clone size: .
CDR3 protein: CASSVTGGARNTEAFF
CDR3 DNA: TGTGCCAGTAGTGTTACAGGGGGCGCTCGGAACACTGAAGCTTTCTTT

J gene: TRBJ1-4
V gene: TRBV7-6
D gene: TRBD1
clone size: .
CDR3 protein: CASSFRTGGNEKLFF
CDR3 DNA: TGTGCCAGCAGCTTCAGGACAGGGGGCAATGAAAAACTGTTTTTT

J gene: TRBJ2-1
V gene: TRBV5-6
D gene: .
clone size: .
CDR3 protein: CASSLRWEEAYNEQFF
CDR3 DNA: TGTGCCAGCAGCCTGAGATGGGAGGAGGCCTACAATGAGCAGTTCTTC

J gene: TRBJ2-1
V gene: TRBV5-1
D gene: TRBD2
clone size: .
CDR3 protein: CASSDAGGSNEQFF
CDR3 DNA: TGCGCCAGCAGCGACGCGGGAGGTTCTAATGAGCAGTTCTTC

J gene: TRBJ2-7
V gene: TRBV28
D gene: .
clone size: once
CDR3 protein: CASSFFGSYEQYF
CDR3 DNA: TGTGCCAGCAGTTTCTTTGGCTCCTACGAGCAGTACTTC

J gene: TRBJ2-1
V gene: TRBV4-3
D gene: .
clone size: once
CDR3 protein: CASSQNRRLEEQFF
CDR3 DNA: TGCGCCAGCAGCCAGAATCGCCGCTTGGAAGAGCAGTTCTTC

J gene: TRBJ2-3
V gene: TRBV4-3
D gene: .
clone size: .
CDR3 protein: CASSQALGGKSVGTQYF
CDR3 DNA: TGCGCCAGCAGCCAAGCGCTCGGGGGAAAATCAGTCGGTACGCAGTATTTT

J gene: TRBJ1-1
V gene: TRBV13
D gene: TRBD1
clone size: .
CDR3 protein: CASSPGQVLPRAEAFF
CDR3 DNA: TGTGCCAGCAGCCCAGGACAGGTTTTACCACGGGCTGAAGCTTTCTTT